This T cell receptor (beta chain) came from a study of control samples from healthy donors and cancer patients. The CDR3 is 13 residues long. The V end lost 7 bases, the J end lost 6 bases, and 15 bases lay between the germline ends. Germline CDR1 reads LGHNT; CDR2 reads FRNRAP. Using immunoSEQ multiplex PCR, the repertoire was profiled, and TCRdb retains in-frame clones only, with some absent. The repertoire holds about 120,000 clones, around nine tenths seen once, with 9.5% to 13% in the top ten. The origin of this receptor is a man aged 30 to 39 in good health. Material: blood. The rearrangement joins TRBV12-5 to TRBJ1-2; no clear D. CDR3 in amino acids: CASAPTELDGYTF. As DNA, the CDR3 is TGTGCTAGTGCTCCTACAGAATTAGATGGCTACACCTTC. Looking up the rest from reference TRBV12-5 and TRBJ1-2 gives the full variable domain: DARVTQTPRHKVTEMGQEVTMRCQPILGHNTVFWYRQTMMQGLELLAYFRNRAPLDDSGMPKDRFSAEMPDATLATLKIQPSEPRDSAVYFCASAPTELDGYTFGSGTRLTVV.